Sequencing of this T cell receptor (beta chain) was carried out in a study of T cell repertoires in cytomegalovirus infection. Germline CDR1 is MDHEN and CDR2 is SYDVKM. CDR3 length: 11 amino acids. Trimming shortened V by 10 bases and J by 7 bases, and 10 bases separated the two germline ends. In its sample, this clonotype was seen a few times. Its antigen is not identified. TCRdb analysed the reads with MiXCR anew, one entry per CDR3 protein. The table records about 60,000 distinct CDR3 sequences, over 20% of them present only once. The sequence derives from a human donor in good health (CMV status not recorded). Some clones in this sample may be carry-over from other donors' samples. Sequencing was performed on CD8+ T cells from cultured PBMCs, taken from culture after CMV antigen stimulation. The V call is TRBV28, the J call TRBJ2-2; unclear D gene. The CDR3 loop reads CAIEDGGELFF. The DNA of the CDR3 is TGTGCCATCGAGGATGGCGGGGAGCTGTTTTTT.